This T cell receptor (beta chain) was identified in a study of T cell repertoires in cytomegalovirus infection. Study in general: Both CMV infection and a matching HLA type were indicated by public TCR beta signatures.

This clonotype was recorded many times. Its specificity is unknown. From the reads, TCRdb called clonotypes with MiXCR, one entry per CDR3 protein. The sample includes fewer than 850,000 distinct CDR3 sequences, under 35% seen only once; the top ten take about an eighth. Findings and limits, study-wide: In two of eight donors, the top clonotype was HLA-C-restricted CMV-specific.

The CDR3 consists of 16 residues. Germline CDR1 and CDR2: LNHNV and YYDKDF (reference sequence). V gave up 3 bases and J gave up 1 base; unmatched junction bases: 5. The material was cultured CD8+ T cells from PBMCs, obtained from culture after CMV antigen stimulation. This chain uses TRBV15 with TRBJ2-3; 9 bases fit TRBD1. This sequence was found in a human donor in good health (CMV status not recorded). Some clones in this sample may be carry-over from other donors' samples. The CDR3 protein is CATSRDRGFGTDTQYF. Here the CDR3 DNA reads TGTGCCACCAGCAGGGACAGGGGATTCGGCACAGATACGCAGTATTTT.